This T cell receptor beta chain was obtained from a study of neurological immune-mediated disorders. General study points: It was HTLV-1-associated myelopathy that showed the most TCR clonal expansion, while multiple sclerosis showed the least, falling below healthy controls. The study phylogenetically grouped the repertoires of 18 of 34 multiple sclerosis patients into one related-CDR3 cluster, a possible signature.

This clonotype came up many times. Its target is not known. The ends lost 7 bases at V and 2 bases at J; junction bases unmatched: 7. This CDR3 comprises 14 residues. The unsorted libraries originated from 2 million PBMCs kept at -80 C. Using its own MiXCR run on the 5' RACE reads, TCRdb lists one record per CDR3 protein. The table includes about 92,000 distinct CDR3 sequences, around 3.6% detected once. The chain employs TRBV12-3 or TRBV12-4 and TRBJ1-1, with 7 bases aligning to TRBD1. The TCR was taken from a woman in her forties or fifties with multiple sclerosis. Sequenced material: PBMCs. The CDR3 protein is CASTLTGTNTEAFF. Here the CDR3 DNA reads TGTGCCAGCACCCTGACAGGGACAAACACTGAAGCTTTCTTT.